Following are 17 T cell receptor beta chains from one sample sequenced in a study of CD8 T cells in Susac syndrome. The RNA input was roughly 0.45 to 1 ug, and it was reverse transcribed with random hexamers. Each CDR3 protein is one row after TCRdb ran MiXCR on the immunoSEQ multiplex PCR reads. The sample yields 150,000 to 200,000 distinct CDR3 sequences, around 94% seen once. Sequencing was performed on CD4+ T cells from PBMCs. All receptors derive from a human donor in good health.

V usage is TRBV2 and J usage is TRBJ1-2; D is undetermined. V lost 3 bases and J 2 bases, leaving 4 bases between the germline ends. This CDR3 comprises 12 residues. Germline assignment: CDR1 SNHLY and CDR2 FYNNEI. CDR3 bases: TGTGCCAGCAGTGACGTCAACTATGGCTACACCTTC. This gives the protein CASSDVNYGYTF.

V usage is TRBV7-9 and J usage is TRBJ2-6; 9 bases align to TRBD2. The germline V gene has CDR1 SEHNR and CDR2 FQNEAQ (reference sequence). V was clipped by 5 bases and J by 2 bases; unmatched bases: 13. This CDR3 has 19 residues. The CDR3 DNA is TGTGCCAGCAGCCCAGCGGGGGGCCCCTGGCAGGCTGGGGCCAACGTCCTGACTTTC. Translating it yields CASSPAGGPWQAGANVLTF.

The chain employs TRBV3-1 and TRBJ2-1; D gene unclear. Per germline, CDR1 LGHDT and CDR2 YNNKEL (reference sequence). The CDR3 runs 16 residues. The V end was cut by 1 base, the J end by 0 bases, with 10 bases between. The chain's CDR3 is CASSQVARSSYNEQFF. The DNA for the CDR3 is TGTGCCAGCAGCCAAGTTGCGAGAAGCTCCTACAATGAGCAGTTCTTC.

The genes are TRBV29-1 and TRBJ2-7, with unresolved D. The germline V gene encodes CDR1 SQVTM and CDR2 ANQGSEA. With 2 bases removed from V and 2 bases from J, the gap between germline ends came to 10 bases. This CDR3 comprises 13 residues. In nucleotides, the CDR3 is TGCAGCGTTGAATCAAACATAACCTACGAGCAGTACTTC. Translating gives CSVESNITYEQYF.

The chain has TRBV7-2 and TRBJ2-3; TRBD1 matches at 9 bases. The CDR3 contains 15 residues. V shed 4 bases and J 2 bases; nucleotides not matched to a gene: 4. Germline assignment: CDR1 SGHTA and CDR2 FQGNSA. The CDR3 sequence: CASSSRDRVTDTQYF. As DNA, the CDR3 is TGTGCCAGCAGCTCCCGGGACAGGGTCACAGATACGCAGTATTTT.

The CDR3 loop reads CASSLALRINEQFF. DNA for the CDR3: TGTGCCAGCAGCTTAGCTTTACGGATCAATGAGCAGTTCTTC. This chain joins TRBV7-8 and TRBJ2-1; D ambiguous. This CDR3 has 14 amino acids. CDR1 and CDR2 (germline): SGHVS, FQNEAQ. The V and J ends lost 0 bases and 6 bases respectively, with 9 bases between them.

The genes are TRBV20-1 and TRBJ1-1, with D possibly matching TRBD1 (5 bases). The CDR3 is made up of 12 amino acids. The V end was cut by 3 bases, the J end by 11 bases, with 16 bases between. Germline V gene data show CDR1 as DFQATT and CDR2 as SNEGSKA (reference sequence). The chain's CDR3 is CSASATHGTAFF. The CDR3 bases are TGCAGTGCTAGCGCGACACATGGGACGGCTTTCTTT.

This chain links TRBV6-7 with TRBJ2-1; D ambiguous. TRBV6-7 is noted as an ORF with a role that remains uncertain. V lost 10 bases to trimming and J lost 9 bases, with 7 bases between them. The CDR3 is made up of 9 amino acids. The CDR3 nucleotides are TGTGCCACGTTATGTGAGCAGTTCTTC. It translates to CATLCEQFF.

The chain uses TRBV18 and TRBJ1-4, with D perhaps matching TRBD1 (5 bases). V gave up 3 bases and J gave up 8 bases, with 13 bases separating them. The CDR3 is 14 residues long. CDR1 is KGHSH, CDR2 LQKENI, per germline. The CDR3 nucleotides are TGTGCCAGCTCACCCCCCAGGGAGCGGGAAAAACTGTTTTTT. Translated: CASSPPREREKLFF.

The V call is TRBV5-4, the J call TRBJ1-1; 7 nucleotides line up with TRBD1. Germline V gene sequence: CDR1 SGHNT, CDR2 YYREEE (reference sequence). V dropped 4 bases and J dropped 0; count of bases not matched to a gene: 12. The length of the CDR3 is 17 residues. The CDR3 spells CASSKTPGQSMNTEAFF. Written as DNA, the CDR3 is TGTGCCAGCAGCAAGACACCGGGACAGTCCATGAACACTGAAGCTTTCTTT.

V gene TRBV24-1 combines with J gene TRBJ2-7; 9 nucleotides line up with TRBD1. V trimming: 4 bases; J trimming: 3 bases; junction bases outside the gene matches: 9. CDR3 size: 16 residues. Germline V gene lookup returns CDR1 KGHDR and CDR2 SFDVKD. CDR3 sequence reads: CATSEGPGTGIYEQYF. In DNA, the CDR3 is TGTGCCACCAGTGAGGGACCCGGGACAGGGATCTACGAGCAGTACTTC.

The chain is built from TRBV30 and TRBJ1-3, with D uncertain. Looked up from germline, CDR1 is GTSNPN and CDR2 is SVGIG (reference sequence). The CDR3 has 13 residues. V was shortened by 2 bases and J by 0 bases, with 5 bases between the two germline ends. CDR3 coding DNA: TGTGCCTGGAGTTTTTCCTCTGGAAACACCATATATTTT. It is translated as CAWSFSSGNTIYF.

CDR3 amino acids: CASSPELDNEQFF. In nucleotides, the CDR3 is TGCGCCAGCAGCCCGGAACTCGACAATGAGCAGTTCTTC. This chain joins TRBV4-3 and TRBJ2-1; unclear D gene. This CDR3 is built from 13 residues. CDR1 and CDR2 (germline): LGHNA, YSLEER. V was cut by 4 bases and J by 5 bases, with 9 bases left in between.

This rearrangement joins TRBV20-1 to TRBJ2-3, with TRBD1 matching over 7 bases. Germline CDR1 reads DFQATT; CDR2 reads SNEGSKA (reference sequence). The V gene end was trimmed by 3 bases and the J gene end by 3 bases; junction bases not matched to a gene: 9. The CDR3 totals 15 residues. This chain's CDR3 is CSARGQTKVTDTQYF. CDR3 coding DNA: TGCAGTGCTAGGGGACAGACAAAAGTAACAGATACGCAGTATTTT.

V and J are TRBV23-1 and TRBJ2-7; D is uncertain. TRBV23-1 is treated as an ORF (open reading frame) with a function not yet certain. There are 16 residues in the CDR3. The V end lost 2 bases, the J end lost 3 bases, and 17 bases lay between the germline ends. The CDR3 loop reads CASSQQSLVGVYEQYF. The CDR3 coding sequence is TGCGCCAGCAGTCAACAATCGTTAGTGGGCGTCTACGAGCAGTACTTC.

The J gene is TRBJ2-7, the V gene TRBV27; 7 bases are shared with TRBD1. Germline V lookup: CDR1 MNHEY, CDR2 SMNVEV (reference sequence). This CDR3 is 14 amino acids long. V shed 3 bases, J shed 0 bases, and the junction held 2 bases outside the gene matches. CDR3 loop: CASSLRQGSYEQYF. CDR3 in DNA: TGTGCCAGCAGTTTGAGACAGGGCTCCTACGAGCAGTACTTC.

The chain has TRBV2 and TRBJ2-1, with 7 bases matching TRBD2. Per the germline V gene, CDR1 is SNHLY and CDR2 is FYNNEI. The J segment lost 0 bases and the V segment lost 7 bases, leaving 3 bases of the junction unmatched. The CDR3 spans 14 residues. CDR3 region: CASKRGSSYNEQFF. The CDR3 DNA is TGTGCCAGCAAACGCGGGAGCTCCTACAATGAGCAGTTCTTC. Full variable domain (remainder filled in from reference TRBV2 and TRBJ2-1): EPEVTQTPSHQVTQMGQEVILRCVPISNHLYFYWYRQILGQKVEFLVSFYNNEISEKSEIFDDQFSVERPDGSNFTLKIRSTKLEDSAMYFCASKRGSSYNEQFFGPGTRLTVL.